This record looks at one TCR beta chain sequence and its context. Its antigen is as yet unknown. Via MiXCR, TCRdb re-called the 5' RACE reads, giving one row per CDR3 protein. This table holds some 840,000 distinct CDR3 sequences, approximately 12% found once. The data were taken from a study of CD8 T cells in ankylosing spondylitis. General observations from the study: Reportedly, significant enrichment of disease-linked clones occurred in matched ankylosing spondylitis synovial fluid. Made up of fewer than ten highly homologous variants, a TCR beta motif appeared characteristic of ankylosing spondylitis blood.

Looked up from germline, CDR1 is LGHNA and CDR2 is YSLEER. CDR3 length: 13 amino acids. With 4 bases removed from V and 4 bases from J, the gap between germline ends came to 10 bases. Sequenced: blood, either unsorted or a sorted T cell fraction (not recorded which). This receptor was obtained from a male donor with ankylosing spondylitis. This chain links TRBV4-3 with TRBJ2-5; D unclear. CDR3 loop: CASSLSAAETQYF. The CDR3 DNA follows: TGCGCCAGCAGCCTTTCGGCAGCAGAGACCCAGTACTTC.